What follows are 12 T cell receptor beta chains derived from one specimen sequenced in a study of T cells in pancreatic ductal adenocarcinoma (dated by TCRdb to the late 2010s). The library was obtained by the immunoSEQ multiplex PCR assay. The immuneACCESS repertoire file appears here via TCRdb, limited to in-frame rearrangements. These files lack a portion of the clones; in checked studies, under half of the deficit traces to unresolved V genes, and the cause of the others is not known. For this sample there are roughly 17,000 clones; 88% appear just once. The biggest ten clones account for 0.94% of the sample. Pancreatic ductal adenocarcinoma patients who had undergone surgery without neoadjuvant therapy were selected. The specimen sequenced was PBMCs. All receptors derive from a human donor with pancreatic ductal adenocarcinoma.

The CDR3 region is CASTRVAYEQYF. The CDR3 nucleotides read TGTGCCAGCACCCGAGTGGCCTACGAGCAGTACTTC. V and J are TRBV2 and TRBJ2-7; no reliable D call. The ends were cut back, 7 bases at V and 2 bases at J, with 9 bases in the middle. The length of the CDR3 is 12 residues. Germline-derived CDR1 and CDR2 are SNHLY and FYNNEI.

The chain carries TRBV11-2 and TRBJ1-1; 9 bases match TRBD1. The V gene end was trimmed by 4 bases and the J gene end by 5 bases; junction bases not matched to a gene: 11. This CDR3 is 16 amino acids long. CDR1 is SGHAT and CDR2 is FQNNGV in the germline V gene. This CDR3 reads CASSSTRQGGGTEAFF. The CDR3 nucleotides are TGTGCCAGCAGCTCGACAAGACAGGGGGGGGGAACTGAAGCTTTCTTT.

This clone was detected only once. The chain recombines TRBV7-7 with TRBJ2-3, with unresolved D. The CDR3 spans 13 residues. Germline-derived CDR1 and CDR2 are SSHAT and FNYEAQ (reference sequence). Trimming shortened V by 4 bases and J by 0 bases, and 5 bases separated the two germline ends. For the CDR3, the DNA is TGTGCCAGCAGCTCAATTAGCACAGATACGCAGTATTTT. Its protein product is CASSSISTDTQYF.

The DNA of the CDR3 is TGTGCCAGCAGTTTACAAGTAGCGGGGGCCGGGGTGGTTACAGATACGCAGTATTTT. Its protein product is CASSLQVAGAGVVTDTQYF. The V and J genes are TRBV28 and TRBJ2-3, with 9 bases matching TRBD2. Per the germline V gene, CDR1 is MDHEN and CDR2 is SYDVKM. The CDR3 has 19 amino acids. V lost 2 bases, J lost 3 bases, and 15 bases stayed unmatched.

CDR3 sequence (DNA): TGTGCCAGCAGTGACCCGACAGGGGGGAATGAAAAACTGTTTTTT. This translates into CASSDPTGGNEKLFF. The chain employs TRBV6-1 and TRBJ1-4, with 9 bases aligning to TRBD1. Trimming took 3 bases from V and 5 from J; bases not matched to a gene: 4. The germline V gene encodes CDR1 MNHNS and CDR2 SASEGT. The CDR3 totals 15 residues.

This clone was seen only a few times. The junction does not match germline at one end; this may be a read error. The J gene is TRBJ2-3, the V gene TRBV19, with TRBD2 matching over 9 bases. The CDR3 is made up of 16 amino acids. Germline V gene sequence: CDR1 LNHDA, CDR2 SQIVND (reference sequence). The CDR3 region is CASSSGLASITHTQYF. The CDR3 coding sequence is TGTGCCAGTAGTTCAGGACTAGCGAGTATCACACATACGCAGTATTTT.

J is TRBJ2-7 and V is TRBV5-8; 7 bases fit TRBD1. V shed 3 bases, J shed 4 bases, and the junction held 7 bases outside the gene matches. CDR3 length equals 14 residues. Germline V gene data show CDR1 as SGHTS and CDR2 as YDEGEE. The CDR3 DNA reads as TGTGCCAGCAGCTATTTGACAGGGTCTTACGAGCAGTACTTC. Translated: CASSYLTGSYEQYF.

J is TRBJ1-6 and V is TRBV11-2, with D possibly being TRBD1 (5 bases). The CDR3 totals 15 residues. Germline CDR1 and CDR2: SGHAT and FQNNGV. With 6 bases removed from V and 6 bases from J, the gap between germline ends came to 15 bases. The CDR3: CASSPRGSFNSPLHF. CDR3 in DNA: TGTGCCAGCAGTCCAAGGGGCAGTTTTAATTCACCCCTCCACTTT.

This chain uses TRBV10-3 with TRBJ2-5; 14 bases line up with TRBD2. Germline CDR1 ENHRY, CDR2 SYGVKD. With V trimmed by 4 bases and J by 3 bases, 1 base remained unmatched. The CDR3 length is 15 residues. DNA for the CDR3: TGTGCCATCAGTGGACTAGCGGGGGGGGAAGAGACCCAGTACTTC. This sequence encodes CAISGLAGGEETQYF.

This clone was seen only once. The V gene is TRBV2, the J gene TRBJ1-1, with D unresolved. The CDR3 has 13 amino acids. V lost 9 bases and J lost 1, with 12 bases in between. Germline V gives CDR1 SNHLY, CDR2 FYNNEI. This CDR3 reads CASLGRGNTEAFF. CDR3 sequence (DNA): TGTGCCAGTCTCGGACGGGGGAACACTGAAGCTTTCTTT.

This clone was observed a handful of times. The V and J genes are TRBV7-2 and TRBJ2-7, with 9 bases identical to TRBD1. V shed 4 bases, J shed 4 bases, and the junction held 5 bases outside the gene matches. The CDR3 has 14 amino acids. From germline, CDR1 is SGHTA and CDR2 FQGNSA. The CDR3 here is CASSSRDRVYEQYF. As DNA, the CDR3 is TGTGCCAGCAGCTCCCGGGACAGGGTTTACGAGCAGTACTTC.

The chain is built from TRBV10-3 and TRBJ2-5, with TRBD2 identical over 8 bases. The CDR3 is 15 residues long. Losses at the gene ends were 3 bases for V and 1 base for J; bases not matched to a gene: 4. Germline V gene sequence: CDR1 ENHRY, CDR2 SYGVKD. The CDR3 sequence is CAISESGGLQETQYF. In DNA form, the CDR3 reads TGTGCCATCAGTGAAAGCGGGGGCCTCCAAGAGACCCAGTACTTC.